These 30 T cell receptor beta chains were sequenced from one sample in a study of Ad26.COV2.S vaccination and SARS-CoV-2 variants. Only in-frame clones appear in the TCRdb table, and some are missing; sequencing was by immunoSEQ multiplex PCR. The data show some 350,000 clones, with about 90% seen just once and about 3.9% held by the top ten. The material sequenced was peripheral blood, taken after recovery from COVID-19. The receptor source for this set is a human donor who had recovered from COVID-19.

This clone has a single count. The chain uses TRBV6-6 and TRBJ2-7; 9 nucleotides match TRBD2. There are 14 residues in the CDR3. V shed 3 bases and J 7 bases; nucleotides not matched to a gene: 7. In germline, CDR1 is MNHNY, CDR2 SVGAGI (reference sequence). Here the CDR3 reads CASSYLRGGREQYF. In DNA form, the CDR3 reads TGTGCCAGCAGTTATTTGCGGGGGGGCAGGGAGCAGTACTTC.

The CDR3: CASSTRLPGPNNSPLHF. The CDR3 nucleotides are TGTGCCAGCAGCACCAGACTACCGGGGCCCAATAATTCACCCCTCCACTTT. This rearrangement joins TRBV7-8 to TRBJ1-6, with D maybe TRBD1 (5 bases). Germline V CDR1 and CDR2: SGHVS, FQNEAQ. Trimming took 5 bases from V and 5 from J, leaving 19 bases between them. The CDR3 is 17 amino acids.

This chain uses TRBV7-9 with TRBJ2-7; unclear D gene. The CDR3 has 14 residues. The germline V and J ends were trimmed by 2 bases and 2 bases, with 10 bases remaining between them. Germline V lookup: CDR1 SEHNR, CDR2 FQNEAQ (reference sequence). Written as DNA, the CDR3 is TGTGCCAGCAGCTTAAACCGCTCGCCCTACGAGCAGTACTTC. This sequence encodes CASSLNRSPYEQYF.

The genes are TRBV11-2 and TRBJ2-2; D tentatively reads TRBD1 or TRBD2 (5 bases each). Between the trimmed V and J ends, which lost 2 bases and 6 bases, there was a span of 19 bases. The CDR3 is 17 residues long. Germline loops: CDR1 SGHAT, CDR2 FQNNGV. The CDR3: CASSLKPGPAPPGELFF. The CDR3 DNA follows: TGTGCCAGCAGCTTAAAACCGGGGCCCGCGCCCCCCGGGGAGCTGTTTTTT.

This rearrangement joins TRBV10-3 to TRBJ2-7; TRBD1 agrees at 11 bases. This CDR3 has 14 residues. The V gene end was trimmed by 5 bases and the J gene end by 7 bases; junction bases not matched to a gene: 7. Germline V lookup: CDR1 ENHRY, CDR2 SYGVKD. The chain's CDR3 is CAISTGQGAGEQYF. The DNA of the CDR3 is TGTGCCATCAGTACCGGACAGGGGGCGGGGGAGCAGTACTTC.

V gene TRBV19 combines with J gene TRBJ2-3, with D possibly being TRBD1 (6 bases). Trimming pared 3 bases from V and 3 bases from J, leaving 10 bases between. The CDR3 is 14 residues long. CDR1 and CDR2 (germline): LNHDA, SQIVND (reference sequence). CDR3 region: CASSILRGTDTQYF. In DNA form, the CDR3 reads TGTGCCAGTAGTATTCTTAGGGGGACAGATACGCAGTATTTT.

The V gene is TRBV20-1, the J gene TRBJ1-1; tentative D call: TRBD1 (6 bases). The V and J ends lost 3 bases and 4 bases respectively, with 18 bases between them. CDR1 is DFQATT and CDR2 is SNEGSKA in the germline V gene (reference sequence). This CDR3 region has 15 residues. CDR3 sequence reads: CSASPAWGPSTEAFF. CDR3 nucleotides: TGCAGTGCTAGTCCCGCGTGGGGGCCCTCCACTGAAGCTTTCTTT.

The rearrangement uses TRBV5-5 and TRBJ2-4; 11 bases fit TRBD2. CDR3 length: 15 amino acids. The germline V gene encodes CDR1 SGHKS and CDR2 YYEKEE (reference sequence). V lost 4 bases, J lost 7 bases, and 7 bases stayed unmatched. The CDR3 bases are TGTGCCAGCAGCGATGAGAGGACTAGCGGGAACATTCAGTACTTC. Protein product: CASSDERTSGNIQYF. Full variable domain (rest looked up from reference TRBV5-5 and TRBJ2-4): DAGVTQSPTHLIKTRGQQVTLRCSPISGHKSVSWYQQVLGQGPQFIFQYYEKEERGRGNFPDRFSARQFPNYSSELNVNALLLGDSALYLCASSDERTSGNIQYFGAGTRLSVL.

The V and J genes are TRBV2 and TRBJ2-5, with D possibly TRBD1 on 6 matching bases. Germline CDR1 and CDR2: SNHLY and FYNNEI. The CDR3 has 15 amino acids. With 7 bases removed from V and 2 bases from J, the gap between germline ends came to 17 bases. CDR3 in amino acids: CASTLTRGRQETQYF. The CDR3 nucleotides read TGTGCCAGCACCCTTACCAGGGGCAGACAAGAGACCCAGTACTTC.

The CDR3, as DNA: TGTGCCAGCTCACCACCAACCGGACAGGGTAGCTCCTACGAGCAGTACTTC. Its protein is CASSPPTGQGSSYEQYF. The chain has TRBV18 and TRBJ2-7; 8 bases match TRBD1. The CDR3 totals 17 residues. V lost 0 bases to trimming and J lost 0 bases; unmatched junction nucleotides: 7. The germline V gene encodes CDR1 KGHSH and CDR2 LQKENI. The whole variable domain, remainder taken from reference TRBV18 and TRBJ2-7, is NAGVMQNPRHLVRRRGQEARLRCSPMKGHSHVYWYRQLPEEGLKFMVYLQKENIIDESGMPKERFSAEFPKEGPSILRIQQVVRGDSAAYFCASSPPTGQGSSYEQYFGPGTRLTVT.

This clone was seen a handful of times. The chain carries TRBV27 and TRBJ1-5; the D is unclear. Trimming removed 2 bases from V and 3 bases from J, with 17 bases in between. The CDR3 contains 17 residues. Germline values: CDR1 MNHEY, CDR2 SMNVEV (reference sequence). Written as DNA, the CDR3 is TGTGCCAGCAGTTTACCCCAGCTTTCCGCCTTCAATCAGCCCCAGCATTTT. Translated: CASSLPQLSAFNQPQHF.

The chain couples TRBV5-8 to TRBJ1-5; D is perhaps TRBD1 (5 bases). This CDR3 comprises 16 residues. V was trimmed by 3 bases and J by 3 bases, leaving 16 bases between them. Germline V gene lookup returns CDR1 SGHTS and CDR2 YDEGEE. The CDR3, as DNA: TGTGCCAGCAGCTACCCCCCTGACAGCTCCAATCAGCCCCAGCATTTT. Translation: CASSYPPDSSNQPQHF.

This chain links TRBV2 with TRBJ1-2; D might be TRBD1 (6 bases). Germline assignment: CDR1 SNHLY and CDR2 FYNNEI. V shed 3 bases and J shed 3 bases, with 11 bases lying between them. The CDR3 has 14 residues. In DNA form, the CDR3 reads TGTGCCAGCAGTGACCAGGGGCAGGACTATGGCTACACCTTC. Protein: CASSDQGQDYGYTF.

The V and J genes are TRBV10-3 and TRBJ2-5; D not certain. V was pared by 5 bases and J by 3 bases, with 16 bases between. This CDR3 region has 15 residues. Germline CDR1 and CDR2: ENHRY and SYGVKD. The CDR3 DNA sequence: TGTGCCATCAGTTACTCGGACGGAGCAAAAGAGACCCAGTACTTC. Translation gives CAISYSDGAKETQYF.

On this clone: At one end the junction does not follow the germline gene, possibly because of a read error. The rearrangement joins TRBV7-7 to TRBJ2-5; D possibly matches TRBD1 or TRBD2 (5 bases each). Germline V gene lookup returns CDR1 SSHAT and CDR2 FNYEAQ (reference sequence). This CDR3 region has 16 residues. The CDR3 is CASSTLGLRGQETQYF. CDR3 nucleotide sequence: TGTGCTAGCAGCACTCTGGGTTTGAGGGGCCAAGAGACCCAGTACTTC.

This chain uses TRBV9 with TRBJ2-5; 8 bases map to TRBD1. V was pared by 0 bases and J by 5 bases, with 9 bases of the junction left unmatched. Germline assignment: CDR1 SGDLS and CDR2 YYNGEE. The CDR3 length is 16 residues. CDR3 protein: CASSVAGGRGPETQYF. The CDR3 DNA follows: TGTGCCAGCAGCGTAGCTGGTGGCAGGGGGCCGGAGACCCAGTACTTC.

This rearrangement joins TRBV5-8 to TRBJ2-7, with unresolved D. V was trimmed by 0 bases and J by 3 bases, leaving 7 bases between them. The CDR3 sequence is 13 residues long. CDR1 is SGHTS, CDR2 YDEGEE, per germline. DNA for the CDR3: TGTGCCAGCAGCTTGGTAGGCTACTACGAGCAGTACTTC. This gives the protein CASSLVGYYEQYF.

The chain has TRBV27 and TRBJ1-6; D not certain. Germline values: CDR1 MNHEY, CDR2 SMNVEV (reference sequence). Trimming took off 0 bases at V and 10 bases at J, with 13 bases between the two ends. The CDR3 loop spans 15 amino acids. The CDR3 DNA reads as TGTGCCAGCAGTTTATCGGCGAACAGTCGATCACCCCTCCACTTT. Encoded protein: CASSLSANSRSPLHF.

The V call is TRBV27, the J call TRBJ1-2; TRBD1 matches at 7 bases. This CDR3 contains 14 residues. The germline V gene has CDR1 MNHEY and CDR2 SMNVEV (reference sequence). The J segment lost 2 bases and the V segment lost 6 bases, leaving 6 bases of the junction unmatched. The CDR3 spells CASRKPGQNYGYTF. The CDR3 DNA sequence: TGTGCCAGCAGGAAACCGGGACAGAACTATGGCTACACCTTC.

This clone was seen just once. The V call is TRBV5-6, the J call TRBJ1-2; the D gene is possibly TRBD1 (5 bases). Germline V gene lookup returns CDR1 SGHDT and CDR2 YYEEEE. The CDR3 loop spans 16 amino acids. V gave up 4 bases and J gave up 5 bases, with 21 bases separating them. This CDR3 reads CASSLLSSTGGYGYTF. CDR3 nucleotide sequence: TGTGCCAGCAGCCTACTATCCTCAACTGGGGGGTATGGCTACACCTTC.

This clone appeared once. The chain is built from TRBV18 and TRBJ2-7, with 13 bases aligning to TRBD2. CDR3 length: 15 amino acids. Germline V gene sequence: CDR1 KGHSH, CDR2 LQKENI. Germline trimming cut 2 bases from V and 5 bases from J; bases unmatched to any gene: 3. This CDR3 is CASSPTSGGAHEQYF. CDR3 bases: TGTGCCAGCTCACCAACTAGCGGGGGGGCCCACGAGCAGTACTTC.

The chain has TRBV5-8 and TRBJ2-5; 10 nucleotides match TRBD2. CDR3 length equals 17 residues. Trimming took 0 bases from V and 3 from J; bases not matched to a gene: 8. Germline CDR1 reads SGHTS; CDR2 reads YDEGEE. CDR3 sequence (DNA): TGTGCCAGCAGCTTGGAGGTAGCGGGGGGTCCTAAAGAGACCCAGTACTTC. Amino acids: CASSLEVAGGPKETQYF.

The rearrangement uses TRBV29-1 and TRBJ2-5, with 8 bases that match TRBD1. Germline trimming cut 5 bases from V and 4 bases from J; bases unmatched to any gene: 6. Germline V gene lookup returns CDR1 SQVTM and CDR2 ANQGSEA. This CDR3 region has 13 residues. CDR3 bases: TGCAGCGTTACCGGACAGGGCAGAGAGACCCAGTACTTC. Protein: CSVTGQGRETQYF.

CDR3 loop: CASSPLTGDILNYGYTF. The CDR3 nucleotides are TGTGCCAGCAGCCCCCTAACCGGTGACATTTTAAACTATGGCTACACCTTC. The rearrangement joins TRBV7-9 to TRBJ1-2, with D hard to call. CDR3 length: 17 amino acids. The V end was cut by 5 bases, the J end by 2 bases, with 21 bases between. Germline V gene sequence: CDR1 SEHNR, CDR2 FQNEAQ (reference sequence).

The gene calls are TRBV11-2 and TRBJ2-1; D is possibly TRBD2 (7 bases). Trimming cost V 10 bases and J 6 bases, with 13 bases left between them. This CDR3 is 12 amino acids long. Looked up from germline, CDR1 is SGHAT and CDR2 is FQNNGV. The CDR3 loop is CATPAGANEQFF. The DNA of the CDR3 is TGTGCCACCCCCGCGGGGGCCAATGAGCAGTTCTTC. Full variable domain (rest looked up from reference TRBV11-2 and TRBJ2-1): EAGVAQSPRYKIIEKRQSVAFWCNPISGHATLYWYQQILGQGPKLLIQFQNNGVVDDSQLPKDRFSAERLKGVDSTLKIQPAKLEDSAVYLCATPAGANEQFFGPGTRLTVL.

The chain carries TRBV6-5 and TRBJ2-1; no firm D call. The CDR3 spans 15 residues. The germline gives CDR1 MNHEY, CDR2 SVGAGI. V gave up 3 bases and J gave up 5 bases, with 14 bases separating them. The CDR3 here is CASSYRIRGHNEQFF. The CDR3 region has the DNA TGTGCCAGCAGTTATAGGATACGTGGCCACAATGAGCAGTTCTTC.

V usage is TRBV21-1 and J usage is TRBJ2-3; the tabulated D call, TRBD1, remains unverified against the DNA. TRBV21-1 is listed as a pseudogene. CDR3 length: 15 residues. CDR3 sequence reads: CASSMGQDSTDTQYF. Written as DNA, the CDR3 is TGTGCCAGCAGCATGGGACAGGACAGCACAGATACGCAGTATTTT.

This clone was seen only a few times. The chain combines TRBV4-2 with TRBJ1-5; a weak D match, TRBD1 (6 bases). The CDR3 consists of 12 residues. V was shortened by 1 base and J by 13 bases, with 11 bases between the two germline ends. Germline V gene data show CDR1 as LGHNA and CDR2 as YNFKEQ. CDR3 bases: TGTGCCAGCAGCCAAGGGGGGGCCGAGCAGCATTTT. Its protein is CASSQGGAEQHF.

The V and J genes are TRBV9 and TRBJ2-1, with 8 bases lining up with TRBD2. With 2 bases clipped from V and 1 base from J, the junction kept 5 bases outside the gene matches. The V gene's germline CDR1 is SGDLS and CDR2 YYNGEE. This CDR3 has 16 residues. The CDR3 DNA sequence: TGTGCCAGCAGCGTCGACGGGGGGGCATCCTACAATGAGCAGTTCTTC. Its protein product is CASSVDGGASYNEQFF.

This chain uses TRBV19 with TRBJ1-5; D ambiguous. Deletions cut 5 bases from V and 6 bases from J, with 14 bases between. The CDR3 length is 14 residues. Germline V gene data show CDR1 as LNHDA and CDR2 as SQIVND (reference sequence). CDR3 DNA sequence: TGTGCCAGTAGTCCCCAACATGGGCGTCAGCCCCAGCATTTT. This sequence encodes CASSPQHGRQPQHF.